The following is a T cell receptor beta chain sequence with its context. Antigen specificity is unknown. This entry is derived from a study of identical twins. Study outcomes and limitations: Zero-insertion analyses could be partly confounded by invariant MAIT and iNKT cells. Whereas memory repertoires showed no such difference, abundant cord blood beta clonotypes carried fewer insertions. Twin pairs had excess sharing that was weaker in beta out-of-frame sequences. Alpha sequences that were out-of-frame and twin-shared showed an excess of low generation probability.

TCRdb passed the 5' RACE reads through MiXCR, listing each CDR3 protein once. Of more than 1.5 million distinct CDR3 sequences detected, about 32% appear once; the ten largest clones hold approximately 0.25%. This sequence originates from a newborn girl in good health. The specimen was cord blood.

CDR3 amino acids: CASSLAIAGNTIYF. The CDR3 bases are TGTGCCAGCAGCTTAGCGATCGCCGGAAACACCATATATTTT. The chain couples TRBV11-2 to TRBJ1-3; D unclear. CDR1 and CDR2 (germline): SGHAT, FQNNGV. Trimming pared 1 base from V and 4 bases from J, leaving 8 bases between. This CDR3 region has 14 residues.